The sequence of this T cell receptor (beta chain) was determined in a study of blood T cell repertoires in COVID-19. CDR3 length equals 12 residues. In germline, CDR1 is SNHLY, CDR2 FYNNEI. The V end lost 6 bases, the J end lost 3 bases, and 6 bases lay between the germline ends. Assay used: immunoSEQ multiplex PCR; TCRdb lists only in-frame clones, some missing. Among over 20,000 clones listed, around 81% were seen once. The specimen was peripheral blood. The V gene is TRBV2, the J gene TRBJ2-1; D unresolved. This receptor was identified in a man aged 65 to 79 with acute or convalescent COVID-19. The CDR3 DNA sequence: TGTGCCAGCAGCTTCGTCTACAATGAGCAGTTCTTC. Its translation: CASSFVYNEQFF. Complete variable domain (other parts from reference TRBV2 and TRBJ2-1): EPEVTQTPSHQVTQMGQEVILRCVPISNHLYFYWYRQILGQKVEFLVSFYNNEISEKSEIFDDQFSVERPDGSNFTLKIRSTKLEDSAMYFCASSFVYNEQFFGPGTRLTVL.